The next 28 T cell receptor beta chains were all read from a single sample in a study of T cells in Graves' hyperthyroidism and ophthalmopathy (dated by TCRdb to between 2018 and 2020). Libraries came from multiplex PCR. The run used an Illumina HiSeq 2000. The TCR beta CDR3 regions were amplified from the RNA transcripts. A first-round RT-PCR of the TCR CDR3 used the HTBI primer set with the Qiagen OneStep RT-PCR kit. Clones were called with MiXCR by TCRdb after fastp trimmed the public reads at Q25, and only in-frame beta chains were retained. Entries are consolidated by CDR3 protein sequence, retaining the most common genes and DNA. This sample gives roughly 740,000 distinct CDR3 sequences in total; 16% of them show up just once. 8.4% of the sample rests with the top ten. Sequences were obtained from blood. The receptors stem from a man aged 18 to 30 with Graves' hyperthyroidism.

This clonotype has only a few counts. The chain joins TRBV12-3 or TRBV12-4 to TRBJ1-1, with a possible D match to TRBD1 (5 bases). The CDR3 sequence is 15 residues long. V lost 2 bases and J 0 bases, leaving 10 bases between the germline ends. CDR3 nucleotides: TGTGCCAGCAGTTTATACCCGGGGCTGAACACTGAAGCTTTCTTT. Translation gives CASSLYPGLNTEAFF.

This clonotype turned up a few times. The chain couples TRBV11-3 to TRBJ2-1; 10 positions match TRBD2. The CDR3 covers 18 residues. Germline lookup yields CDR1 SGHNT and CDR2 YENEEA. The trim removed 4 bases at V and 7 bases at J, leaving 16 bases unmatched. CDR3 coding DNA: TGTGCCAGCAGCTCCCCCGTGGCTAGCGGGAGCGGGAGGAATGAGCAGTTCTTC. It yields the protein CASSSPVASGSGRNEQFF.

This clonotype was found a few times. This rearrangement joins TRBV20-1 to TRBJ1-1; unclear D gene. V lost 3 bases, J lost 3 bases, and 11 bases lay in between. This CDR3 is 13 amino acids long. Per germline, CDR1 DFQATT and CDR2 SNEGSKA (reference sequence). CDR3: CSASQDGDTEAFF. The CDR3 DNA reads TGCAGTGCTAGCCAAGACGGAGACACTGAAGCTTTCTTT.

At least ten counts were recorded for this clonotype. The V call is TRBV27, the J call TRBJ1-3; maybe TRBD1 (5 bases). Germline V lookup: CDR1 MNHEY, CDR2 SMNVEV (reference sequence). Between the trimmed V and J ends, which lost 4 bases and 0 bases, there was a span of 13 bases. The CDR3 extends over 16 amino acids. The CDR3: CASSYPGSSSGNTIYF. The CDR3 DNA reads as TGTGCCAGCAGTTACCCAGGGTCGAGCTCTGGAAACACCATATATTTT.

This clonotype has ten or more counts. This CDR3 reads CASSYSGIGTAQETQYF. The CDR3 coding sequence is TGTGCCAGCAGTTACTCGGGCATCGGGACGGCCCAAGAGACCCAGTACTTC. This chain connects TRBV6-6 to TRBJ2-5, with D possibly called TRBD1 or TRBD2 (5 bases each). CDR1 and CDR2 (germline): MNHNY, SVGAGI (reference sequence). This CDR3 region has 17 residues. Trimming pared 0 bases from V and 1 base from J, leaving 15 bases between.

The chain is built from TRBV30 and TRBJ1-3, with D possibly matching TRBD1 (5 bases). Trimming took 5 bases from V and 4 from J, leaving 9 bases between them. The germline gives CDR1 GTSNPN, CDR2 SVGIG (reference sequence). The CDR3 has 12 residues. Here the CDR3 reads CAWAAGGNTIYF. The CDR3 bases are TGTGCCTGGGCGGCAGGGGGAAACACCATATATTTT.

This sequence joins TRBV4-1 and TRBJ2-7; the match to TRBD2 covers 7 bases. The V gene's germline CDR1 is MGHRA and CDR2 YSYEKL. V gave up 3 bases and J gave up 7 bases; unmatched junction bases: 12. There are 15 residues in the CDR3. In DNA form, the CDR3 reads TGCGCCAGCAGCCATACACGGACTAGTGGTGTGGAGCAGTACTTC. It encodes CASSHTRTSGVEQYF.

This clonotype was counted between two and nine times. The gene calls are TRBV20-1 and TRBJ2-1, with TRBD2 identical over 12 bases. The CDR3 loop spans 17 amino acids. Germline CDR1 DFQATT, CDR2 SNEGSKA (reference sequence). J gave up 0 bases and V 6 bases, and 9 bases lay outside the gene matches. The CDR3 spells CSAVEGTSGLSYNEQFF. The CDR3 DNA is TGCAGTGCGGTCGAAGGGACTAGCGGGCTCTCCTACAATGAGCAGTTCTTC.

The genes are TRBV6-1 and TRBJ2-7, with 15 positions matching TRBD2. Germline trimming cut 6 bases from V and 5 bases from J; bases unmatched to any gene: 17. Germline V gives CDR1 MNHNS, CDR2 SASEGT. The CDR3 runs 19 residues. CDR3 sequence: CASSPTGTSGRQSPDEQYF. CDR3 nucleotides: TGTGCCAGCAGCCCGACCGGGACTAGCGGGAGGCAATCCCCCGACGAGCAGTACTTC.

V and J are TRBV20-1 and TRBJ2-7, with 9 nucleotides matching TRBD2. V dropped 6 bases and J dropped 2; count of bases not matched to a gene: 5. Germline CDR1 reads DFQATT; CDR2 reads SNEGSKA (reference sequence). CDR3 size: 13 residues. CDR3 loop: CSADGGRAYEQYF. The CDR3 DNA sequence: TGCAGTGCAGACGGCGGGAGGGCCTACGAGCAGTACTTC.

The chain joins TRBV9 to TRBJ2-7; weak D call: TRBD2 (5 bases). The CDR3 is made up of 14 amino acids. CDR1 SGDLS and CDR2 YYNGEE come from the germline V gene. V was cut by 3 bases and J by 2 bases, with 12 bases left in between. The CDR3 loop is CASSARVAPYEQYF. For the CDR3, the DNA is TGTGCCAGCAGCGCGCGGGTAGCGCCCTACGAGCAGTACTTC.

V and J are TRBV4-1 and TRBJ2-7, with 10 bases that match TRBD1. After removal of 0 bases from V and 0 bases from J, the junction contained 8 bases not matched to a gene. Germline CDR1 MGHRA, CDR2 YSYEKL. The CDR3 sequence is 18 residues long. The CDR3 DNA is TGCGCCAGCAGCCAAGATCCTGGGACAGGGGTGGTCTCCTACGAGCAGTACTTC. Amino acid sequence: CASSQDPGTGVVSYEQYF.

This clonotype was observed many times. The V and J genes are TRBV28 and TRBJ2-7; 7 bases align to TRBD2. This CDR3 comprises 14 residues. V gave up 6 bases and J gave up 4 bases; unmatched junction bases: 9. CDR1 is MDHEN, CDR2 SYDVKM, per germline. The CDR3 loop reads CASSDTGEGYEQYF. The CDR3 coding sequence is TGTGCCAGCAGCGATACGGGGGAGGGTTACGAGCAGTACTTC.

This clonotype came up many times. The CDR3 DNA follows: TGTGCCAGCGCGGACAGGGAAATCGGCACTGAAGCTTTCTTT. This gives the protein CASADREIGTEAFF. V and J are TRBV7-2 and TRBJ1-1; 8 nucleotides line up with TRBD1. J lost 4 bases, V lost 8 bases, and 9 bases had no gene match. CDR3 length: 14 residues. CDR1 and CDR2 (germline): SGHTA, FQGNSA.

This clonotype was counted a few times. The rearrangement uses TRBV4-1 and TRBJ1-5, with 7 positions matching TRBD1. The V segment lost 0 bases and the J segment 3 bases; nucleotides outside the gene matches: 2. Per the germline V gene, CDR1 is MGHRA and CDR2 is YSYEKL. The length of the CDR3 is 15 residues. CDR3 DNA sequence: TGCGCCAGCAGCCAAGAGGGACAGCCCAATCAGCCCCAGCATTTT. Translating gives CASSQEGQPNQPQHF.

This clonotype was recorded many times. The chain's CDR3 is CASSFPLAGGREQFF. The CDR3 coding sequence is TGTGCCAGCAGTTTTCCCCTAGCGGGAGGAAGGGAGCAGTTCTTC. This chain uses TRBV12-3 or TRBV12-4 with TRBJ2-1; 11 nucleotides match TRBD2. J was trimmed by 10 bases and V by 3 bases; bases with no gene match: 8. There are 15 residues in the CDR3.

V and J are TRBV20-1 and TRBJ1-6, with a tentative D call TRBD1 (5 bases). The V end was cut by 0 bases, the J end by 6 bases, with 15 bases between. In germline, CDR1 is DFQATT, CDR2 SNEGSKA (reference sequence). This CDR3 spans 16 amino acids. The CDR3 DNA reads as TGCAGTGCTAGAGATCGGGTGAGGGACGCTAATTCACCCCTCCACTTT. It translates to CSARDRVRDANSPLHF.

Many counts were recorded for this clonotype. This chain joins TRBV27 and TRBJ2-1; D ambiguous. The V end lost 4 bases, the J end lost 0 bases, and 10 bases lay between the germline ends. The CDR3 spans 15 residues. The germline gives CDR1 MNHEY, CDR2 SMNVEV (reference sequence). CDR3 bases: TGTGCCAGCAGTTATGGCCTGAGCTCCTACAATGAGCAGTTCTTC. This translates into CASSYGLSSYNEQFF.

The gene calls are TRBV5-5 and TRBJ1-2, with D possibly TRBD1 on 6 matching bases. The length of the CDR3 is 17 residues. Germline lookup yields CDR1 SGHKS and CDR2 YYEKEE (reference sequence). V lost 0 bases and J 7 bases, leaving 22 bases between the germline ends. The CDR3 nucleotides are TGTGCCAGCAGCTTGGTTGATCCACAGGGAATAAACCGTGGCTACACCTTC. Amino acids: CASSLVDPQGINRGYTF.

The sample holds many counts of this clonotype. The chain couples TRBV12-3 or TRBV12-4 to TRBJ1-5; D is undetermined. The CDR3 has 12 amino acids. Deletions cut 6 bases from V and 3 bases from J, with 6 bases between. CDR3 residues: CASSLDNQPQHF. The DNA of the CDR3 is TGTGCCAGCAGCTTGGACAATCAGCCCCAGCATTTT.

This chain links TRBV6-1 with TRBJ2-5; D remains ambiguous. The germline gives CDR1 MNHNS, CDR2 SASEGT. This CDR3 spans 13 amino acids. V shed 0 bases and J shed 3 bases, with 5 bases lying between them. The CDR3 sequence is CASSEANKETQYF. CDR3 in DNA: TGTGCCAGCAGTGAAGCGAACAAAGAGACCCAGTACTTC.

This rearrangement joins TRBV29-1 to TRBJ2-1; 8 bases fit TRBD2. Looked up from germline, CDR1 is SQVTM and CDR2 is ANQGSEA. The CDR3 runs to 14 residues. J lost 3 bases, V lost 4 bases, and 5 bases had no gene match. CDR3 sequence: CSVVVAGSYNEQFF. The DNA for the CDR3 is TGCAGCGTTGTGGTAGCGGGAAGCTACAATGAGCAGTTCTTC.

This clonotype has at least ten counts. This chain joins TRBV6-5 and TRBJ2-7; 11 positions match TRBD2. The CDR3 is made up of 16 amino acids. Germline trimming cut 4 bases from V and 6 bases from J; bases unmatched to any gene: 11. Germline lookup yields CDR1 MNHEY and CDR2 SVGAGI. The CDR3 protein is CASSSPLAGVPREQYF. In DNA form, the CDR3 reads TGTGCCAGCAGTTCTCCACTAGCGGGAGTCCCCCGCGAGCAGTACTTC.

This clonotype has a handful of counts. The rearrangement links TRBV9 to TRBJ1-1; D might be TRBD1 (5 bases). In germline, CDR1 is SGDLS, CDR2 YYNGEE. This CDR3 is built from 12 residues. V lost 5 bases to trimming and J lost 6 bases, with 11 bases between them. In DNA, the CDR3 is TGTGCCAGCAGGGGGGGGGGACCTGAAGCTTTCTTT. Amino acids: CASRGGGPEAFF.

The chain has TRBV7-9 and TRBJ1-4, with 8 nucleotides matching TRBD1. This CDR3 is 14 amino acids long. V lost 7 bases and J lost 1; bases outside the gene matches: 2. Germline values: CDR1 SEHNR, CDR2 FQNEAQ (reference sequence). The CDR3 protein is CASTTGGTNEKLFF. CDR3 coding DNA: TGTGCCAGCACCACAGGGGGAACTAATGAAAAACTGTTTTTT.

This chain joins TRBV6-1 and TRBJ2-5; a weak D match, TRBD2 (6 bases). CDR1 and CDR2 from the germline V gene are MNHNS and SASEGT. CDR3 length equals 14 residues. V lost 5 bases and J 2 bases, leaving 12 bases between the germline ends. CDR3 residues: CASSRVAAQETQYF. The CDR3 DNA reads as TGTGCCAGCAGTCGGGTAGCGGCTCAAGAGACCCAGTACTTC.

The chain couples TRBV18 to TRBJ2-1; TRBD2 matches 14 bases. The CDR3 length is 15 residues. Looked up from germline, CDR1 is KGHSH and CDR2 is LQKENI. The J segment lost 8 bases and the V segment lost 4 bases, leaving 4 bases of the junction unmatched. The CDR3 region has the DNA TGTGCCAGCTCACGTGGGACTAGCGGGAGCTATGAGCAGTTCTTC. Translating gives CASSRGTSGSYEQFF.

The V and J genes are TRBV28 and TRBJ2-3; 8 bases agree with TRBD2. V shed 5 bases, J shed 11 bases, and the junction held 9 bases outside the gene matches. Germline V CDR1 and CDR2: MDHEN, SYDVKM. This CDR3 region has 13 residues. The CDR3 region has the DNA TGTGCCAGCAGTCAACCCGGGGGGACTAGGCAGTATTTT. This sequence encodes CASSQPGGTRQYF.